This passage covers 3 T cell receptor beta chains from one sample sequenced in a study of blood T cell repertoires in COVID-19 (dated by TCRdb to 2019 to 2021). Library generation was performed with the immunoSEQ multiplex PCR assay. Here the immuneACCESS table is served through TCRdb, limited to in-frame sequences with V and J called. Missing clones are a known gap in these copies; in checked studies unresolved V genes cover under half, and the rest lacks a known reason. The sample table shows 200,000 to 250,000 clones, and more than 80% are seen once. The ten top clones hold roughly 2.5% of the sample. The specimen sequenced was peripheral blood. These receptors were obtained from a man aged 25-40 years with COVID-19, enrolled during active disease.

The gene calls are TRBV4-3 and TRBJ1-2; D gene ambiguous. V was shortened by 0 bases and J by 0 bases, with 17 bases between the two germline ends. The CDR3 runs 18 residues. The germline V gene has CDR1 LGHNA and CDR2 YSLEER. CDR3 region: CASSQDSGGVRANYGYTF. The CDR3 DNA sequence: TGCGCCAGCAGCCAAGACTCAGGTGGGGTGCGGGCTAACTATGGCTACACCTTC.

DNA for the CDR3: TGTGCCAGCAGCTTAGATACGAGAATTAATTCACCCCTCCACTTT. Translated: CASSLDTRINSPLHF. V usage is TRBV11-2 and J usage is TRBJ1-6; D is undetermined. V was pared by 0 bases and J by 6 bases, with 9 bases between. The CDR3 is 15 amino acids. Germline V lookup: CDR1 SGHAT, CDR2 FQNNGV.

CDR3 in amino acids: CASRPGGGADEKLFF. For the CDR3, the DNA is TGTGCCAGCAGACCAGGAGGGGGCGCAGACGAAAAACTGTTTTTT. The rearrangement links TRBV28 to TRBJ1-4; 7 bases align to TRBD1. Germline loops: CDR1 MDHEN, CDR2 SYDVKM. The CDR3 is made up of 15 amino acids. J gave up 8 bases and V 6 bases, and 12 bases lay outside the gene matches.